This T cell receptor (beta chain) comes out of a study of spatial heterogeneity in lung cancer (dated by TCRdb to the late 2010s). For the study in its entirety: Beta-chain transcripts were consistently detected in greater numbers than alpha-chain transcripts, which likely reflects a higher abundance of beta-chain transcripts. In the raw uncorrected reads, each unique combination of TCR and UMI appeared more than ten times on average. Both alpha and beta chains were TCR-sequenced in approximately 220 tumor regions, roughly 70 matched nontumor lung samples and around 50 PBMC samples obtained at surgery. The study quantitatively compared TCR alpha and beta repertoires across multiple tumor regions, matched nontumor lung and blood in non-small cell lung cancer. Nonsynonymous mutation counts, determined by whole-exome sequencing of tumor tissue, were related to features of the TCR repertoire. General findings and caveats noted by the study authors: Additional single-cell paired TCR alpha and beta sequencing was considered necessary to confirm, at a functional level, the hypothesis that regional TCRs recognize regional mutations. Ubiquitous expanded tumor TCRs were found in blood more often at tumor resection than at routine follow-up.

The time point label, read with the paper, signifies: sample taken at primary tumor resection. Whole RNA extracted from tumor and nontumor lung tissue, or from cryopreserved PBMC samples, was used for TCR sequencing without cell sorting. Donors were over 60 patients with early-stage, untreated non-small cell lung cancer from the lung TRACERx cohort. A patient was chosen for TCR sequencing only when enough RNA was available from at least two tumor regions. Looking up the germline V gene yields CDR1 SGHDN and CDR2 FVKESK. V lost 0 bases and J lost 5 bases, and the count of bases not matched to a germline gene is 8. The cysteine opens and the phenylalanine closes a CDR3 of 17 amino acids. Only CDR3 DNA is held: 51 bases, read in frame from base 1. This clonotype was observed at least ten times. It lacks a known antigen. The record has no base qualities; no much larger clone is one base away. Libraries were built with 5' RACE. The instrument given in TCRdb is NextSeq 500. To allow correction of PCR and sequencing errors, the TCR library protocol tagged every TCR cDNA molecule with a unique molecular identifier. From the authors' description of their analysis: Decombinator tools were used for TCR identification, UMI-based error correction and CDR3 extraction. TCRs above a frequency of 2 per 1,000, corresponding to the top 1% of the tumor frequency distribution, were defined as expanded. Renyi diversity was computed with the R vegan package after each repertoire had been subsampled 100 times to 5,000 TCRs. CDR3 similarity networks were built from amino acid triplet string-kernel similarity, with CDR3s being connected when pairwise similarity was above 0.82. TCRdb reworked the public reads: Q25 trimming with fastp, MiXCR clone assembly, productive beta chains retained. For every CDR3 protein sequence, its rows merge into one entry that carries the most common genes and DNA. The V and J calls were not made by the authors but by TCRdb's processing. This sample lists 25,000 to 30,000 distinct CDR3 sequences; approximately 8.1% were detected once. The ten largest account for about 36% of the sample.

Sequencing was performed on PBMCs, taken at surgery. Here the chain combines TRBV14 and TRBJ2-5; TRBD2 fits 11 bases in the junction. This clonotype was obtained from a female donor with early-stage non-small cell lung cancer. CDR3 sequence: CASSQDFSLAGGETQYF. The DNA reads as follows: TGTGCCAGCAGCCAAGATTTTAGTCTAGCGGGAGGTGAGACCCAGTACTTC.